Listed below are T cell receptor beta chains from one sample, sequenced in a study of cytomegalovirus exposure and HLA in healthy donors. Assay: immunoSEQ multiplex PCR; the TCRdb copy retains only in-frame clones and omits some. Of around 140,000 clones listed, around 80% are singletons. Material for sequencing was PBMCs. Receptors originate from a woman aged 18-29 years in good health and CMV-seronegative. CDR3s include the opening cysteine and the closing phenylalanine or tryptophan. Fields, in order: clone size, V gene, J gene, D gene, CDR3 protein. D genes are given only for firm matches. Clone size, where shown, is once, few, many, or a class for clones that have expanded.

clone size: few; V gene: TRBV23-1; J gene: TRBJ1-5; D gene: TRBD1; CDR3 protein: CASSQQGANQPQHF
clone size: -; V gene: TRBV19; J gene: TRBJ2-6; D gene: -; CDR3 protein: CASSIQGRGANVLTF
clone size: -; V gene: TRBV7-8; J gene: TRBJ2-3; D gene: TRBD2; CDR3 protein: CASSPGSGAPSTDTQYF
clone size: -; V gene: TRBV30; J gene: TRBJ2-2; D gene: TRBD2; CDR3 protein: CAWSVLAVNTGELFF
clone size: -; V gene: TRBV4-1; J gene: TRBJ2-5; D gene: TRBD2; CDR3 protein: CASSQVWGLDETQYF
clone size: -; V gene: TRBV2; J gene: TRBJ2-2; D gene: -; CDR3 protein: CASSGTGSSTGELFF
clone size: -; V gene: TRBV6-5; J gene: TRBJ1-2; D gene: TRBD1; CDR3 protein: CASSYSTGNYGYTF
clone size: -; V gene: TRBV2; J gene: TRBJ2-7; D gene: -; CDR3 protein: CASTPEGEQYF
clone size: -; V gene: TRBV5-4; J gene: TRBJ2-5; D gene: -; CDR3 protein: CASSSSRGETQYF
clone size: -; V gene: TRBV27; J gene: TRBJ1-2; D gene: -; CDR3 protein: CATGLAGRGYTF
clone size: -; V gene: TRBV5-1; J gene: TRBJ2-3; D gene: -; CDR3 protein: CASSFRSGPSDTQYF
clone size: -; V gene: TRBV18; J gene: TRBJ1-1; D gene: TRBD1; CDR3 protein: CASSPYRGDTEAFF
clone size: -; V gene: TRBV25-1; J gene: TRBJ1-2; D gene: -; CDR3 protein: CASSFLVEGGYTF
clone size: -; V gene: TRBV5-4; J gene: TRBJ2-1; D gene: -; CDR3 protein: CASSSGGRNGEQFF
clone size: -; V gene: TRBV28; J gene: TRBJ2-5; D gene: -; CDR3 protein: CASRRLGQETQYF
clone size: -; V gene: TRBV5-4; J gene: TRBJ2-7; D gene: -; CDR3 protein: CASSYILANEQYF
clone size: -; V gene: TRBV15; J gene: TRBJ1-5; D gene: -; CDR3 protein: CATSRADGVISQPQHF
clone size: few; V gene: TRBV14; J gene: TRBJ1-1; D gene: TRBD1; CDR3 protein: CASSQDLTGWLGTEAFF
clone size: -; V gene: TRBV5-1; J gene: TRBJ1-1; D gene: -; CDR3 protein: CASSPSGGGNTEAFF
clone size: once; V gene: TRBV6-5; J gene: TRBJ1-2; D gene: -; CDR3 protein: CASSYSSPPPSYGYTF
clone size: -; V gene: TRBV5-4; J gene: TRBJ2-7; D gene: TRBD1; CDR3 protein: CASSRQGSADEQYF
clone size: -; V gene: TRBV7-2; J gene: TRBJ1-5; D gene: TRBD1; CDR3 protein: CASGRTGDSNQPQHF
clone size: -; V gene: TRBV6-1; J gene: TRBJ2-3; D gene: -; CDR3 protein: CASIGGSDTQYF
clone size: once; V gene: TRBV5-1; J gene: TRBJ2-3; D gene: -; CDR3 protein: CASSLGQATSTDTQYF
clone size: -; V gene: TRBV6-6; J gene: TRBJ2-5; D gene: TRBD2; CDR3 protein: CASRMGGRETQYF
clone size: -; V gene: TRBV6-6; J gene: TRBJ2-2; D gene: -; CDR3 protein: CASHRDGELFF
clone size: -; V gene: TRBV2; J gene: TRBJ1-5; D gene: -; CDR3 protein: CASRTDGNQPQHF
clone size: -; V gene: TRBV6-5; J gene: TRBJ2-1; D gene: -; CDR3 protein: CASSRWGEEVEQFF
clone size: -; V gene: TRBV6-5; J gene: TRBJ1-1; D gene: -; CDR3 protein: CASSSHPGTEAFF
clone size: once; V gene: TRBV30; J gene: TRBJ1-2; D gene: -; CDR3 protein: CAWSALSSLVGGGYTF
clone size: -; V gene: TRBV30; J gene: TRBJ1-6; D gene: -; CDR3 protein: CAWSIPHGQGNSPLHF